The rows below give T cell receptor beta chains drawn from one sample of a study of STAT5B mutations in CD4+ large granular lymphocyte leukemia. Assay: immunoSEQ multiplex PCR; the TCRdb copy retains only in-frame clones and omits some. The repertoire holds fewer than 45,000 clones, with 86% as singletons. Sequencing was done on a sample of CD4+ T cells from blood buffy coats. The receptor source for this set is a human donor in good health. Both conserved end residues are part of each CDR3. A D gene is named only where the DNA matches it firmly. Size values are once, few and many counts, or a class for expanded clones, and some rows have none.

J gene: TRBJ2-5; V gene: TRBV6-5; D gene: TRBD1; clone size: -; CDR3 length: 14; CDR3 protein: CASSYVQGKREQYF; CDR3 DNA: TGTGCCAGCAGTTACGTACAGGGGAAAAGGGAGCAGTACTTC
J gene: TRBJ1-4; V gene: TRBV5-1; D gene: -; clone size: -; CDR3 length: 15; CDR3 protein: CASSLGSATNEKLFF; CDR3 DNA: TGCGCCAGCAGCTTGGGGTCAGCAACTAATGAAAAACTGTTTTTT
J gene: TRBJ2-5; V gene: TRBV7-9; D gene: TRBD1; clone size: -; CDR3 length: 15; CDR3 protein: CASSLAGQIKETQYF; CDR3 DNA: TGTGCCAGCAGCTTAGCGGGACAGATAAAAGAGACCCAGTACTTC
J gene: TRBJ2-1; V gene: TRBV4-2; D gene: TRBD1; clone size: -; CDR3 length: 15; CDR3 protein: CASSQDRDRGDEQFF; CDR3 DNA: TGTGCCAGCAGCCAAGATAGGGACAGGGGAGATGAGCAGTTCTTC
J gene: TRBJ2-5; V gene: TRBV5-6; D gene: -; clone size: -; CDR3 length: 16; CDR3 protein: CASSFSGERYQETQYF; CDR3 DNA: TGTGCCAGCAGCTTTTCGGGAGAGAGGTACCAAGAGACCCAGTACTTC
J gene: TRBJ2-1; V gene: TRBV9; D gene: -; clone size: -; CDR3 length: 14; CDR3 protein: CASSSLWTSDEQFF; CDR3 DNA: TGTGCCAGCAGCTCACTCTGGACCAGCGATGAGCAGTTCTTC
J gene: TRBJ1-6; V gene: TRBV6-6; D gene: -; clone size: -; CDR3 length: 14; CDR3 protein: CASTWGDYNSPLHF; CDR3 DNA: TGTGCCAGCACTTGGGGGGACTATAATTCACCCCTCCACTTT
J gene: TRBJ1-1; V gene: TRBV5-1; D gene: TRBD1; clone size: -; CDR3 length: 15; CDR3 protein: CASSLVQGEGTEAFF; CDR3 DNA: TGCGCCAGCAGCTTGGTTCAGGGGGAGGGCACTGAAGCTTTCTTT
J gene: TRBJ1-3; V gene: TRBV30; D gene: -; clone size: -; CDR3 length: 13; CDR3 protein: CAWSVSSGNTIYF; CDR3 DNA: TGTGCCTGGAGTGTGAGTTCTGGAAACACCATATATTTT
J gene: TRBJ2-5; V gene: TRBV2; D gene: -; clone size: -; CDR3 length: 13; CDR3 protein: CASRANSGETQYF; CDR3 DNA: TGTGCCAGCAGAGCAAACAGCGGAGAGACCCAGTACTTC
J gene: TRBJ1-1; V gene: TRBV10-3; D gene: TRBD1; clone size: -; CDR3 length: 14; CDR3 protein: CAISAGTGRTEAFF; CDR3 DNA: TGTGCCATCAGTGCTGGGACAGGGAGGACTGAAGCTTTCTTT
J gene: TRBJ1-2; V gene: TRBV27; D gene: -; clone size: few; CDR3 length: 13; CDR3 protein: CASSLRGAPGYTF; CDR3 DNA: TGTGCCAGCAGTTTACGAGGGGCGCCCGGCTACACCTTC
J gene: TRBJ1-5; V gene: TRBV4-1; D gene: -; clone size: -; CDR3 length: 14; CDR3 protein: CASRGRGFNQPQHF; CDR3 DNA: TGCGCCAGCAGGGGCAGGGGTTTCAATCAGCCCCAGCATTTT
J gene: TRBJ1-3; V gene: TRBV6-1; D gene: -; clone size: -; CDR3 length: 14; CDR3 protein: CASRRGASGNTIYF; CDR3 DNA: TGTGCCAGCAGAAGGGGGGCTTCAGGAAACACCATATATTTT
J gene: TRBJ1-1; V gene: TRBV27; D gene: -; clone size: -; CDR3 length: 13; CDR3 protein: CASGWTEDTEAFF; CDR3 DNA: TGTGCCAGCGGCTGGACAGAGGACACTGAAGCTTTCTTT
J gene: TRBJ2-7; V gene: TRBV28; D gene: TRBD2; clone size: -; CDR3 length: 15; CDR3 protein: CASSPRLAGRWEQYF; CDR3 DNA: TGTGCCAGCAGTCCAAGACTAGCGGGTCGGTGGGAGCAGTACTTC
J gene: TRBJ1-5; V gene: TRBV11-2; D gene: -; clone size: -; CDR3 length: 14; CDR3 protein: CASSIDSSNQPQHF; CDR3 DNA: TGTGCCAGCAGCATCGACAGTAGCAATCAGCCCCAGCATTTT
J gene: TRBJ2-7; V gene: TRBV11-2; D gene: TRBD1; clone size: -; CDR3 length: 14; CDR3 protein: CASRSQGVGYEQYF; CDR3 DNA: TGTGCCAGCAGGTCCCAGGGGGTCGGCTACGAGCAGTACTTC
J gene: TRBJ2-7; V gene: TRBV28; D gene: -; clone size: -; CDR3 length: 12; CDR3 protein: CASSPVNYEQYF; CDR3 DNA: TGTGCCAGCAGCCCCGTGAATTACGAGCAGTACTTC
J gene: TRBJ2-2; V gene: TRBV19; D gene: -; clone size: -; CDR3 length: 17; CDR3 protein: CATSPIGAIGLNGELFF; CDR3 DNA: TGTGCCACCTCCCCGATCGGCGCGATCGGGTTGAACGGGGAGCTGTTTTTT
J gene: TRBJ2-1; V gene: TRBV10-1; D gene: TRBD1; clone size: -; CDR3 length: 16; CDR3 protein: CASSRAGTGAMDEQFF; CDR3 DNA: TGCGCCAGCTCGAGGGCTGGGACAGGAGCAATGGATGAGCAGTTCTTC
J gene: TRBJ2-5; V gene: TRBV9; D gene: -; clone size: -; CDR3 length: 16; CDR3 protein: CASSPGTGLLQETQYF; CDR3 DNA: TGTGCCAGCAGCCCGGGGACGGGACTCCTCCAAGAGACCCAGTACTTC
J gene: TRBJ1-5; V gene: TRBV2; D gene: -; clone size: -; CDR3 length: 14; CDR3 protein: CASSETPGVQPQHF; CDR3 DNA: TGTGCCAGCAGTGAAACCCCTGGGGTACAGCCCCAGCATTTT
J gene: TRBJ2-7; V gene: TRBV2; D gene: TRBD1; clone size: -; CDR3 length: 13; CDR3 protein: CASRGTGAYEQYF; CDR3 DNA: TGTGCCAGCAGAGGGACAGGGGCCTACGAGCAGTACTTC
J gene: TRBJ1-5; V gene: TRBV29-1; D gene: -; clone size: -; CDR3 length: 13; CDR3 protein: CSVEPQEGKPQHF; CDR3 DNA: TGCAGCGTTGAACCCCAGGAGGGGAAGCCCCAGCATTTT
J gene: TRBJ2-1; V gene: TRBV2; D gene: -; clone size: -; CDR3 length: 15; CDR3 protein: CASIPGTTSYNEQFF; CDR3 DNA: TGTGCCAGCATTCCGGGGACGACTTCCTACAATGAGCAGTTCTTC
J gene: TRBJ2-2; V gene: TRBV19; D gene: -; clone size: -; CDR3 length: 15; CDR3 protein: CASSPLVVNTGELFF; CDR3 DNA: TGTGCCAGTAGTCCGCTCGTCGTTAACACCGGGGAGCTGTTTTTT
J gene: TRBJ1-5; V gene: TRBV5-1; D gene: -; clone size: -; CDR3 length: 13; CDR3 protein: CASRVSSNQPQHF; CDR3 DNA: TGCGCCAGCAGGGTATCGAGCAATCAGCCCCAGCATTTT
J gene: TRBJ2-3; V gene: TRBV7-2; D gene: -; clone size: -; CDR3 length: 14; CDR3 protein: CASSQSGGTDTQYF; CDR3 DNA: TGTGCCAGCAGCCAATCGGGGGGCACAGATACGCAGTATTTT
J gene: TRBJ1-2; V gene: TRBV9; D gene: TRBD1; clone size: -; CDR3 length: 14; CDR3 protein: CASSVPGGRYGYTF; CDR3 DNA: TGTGCCAGCAGCGTACCAGGGGGAAGATATGGCTACACCTTC
J gene: TRBJ2-1; V gene: TRBV28; D gene: -; clone size: -; CDR3 length: 14; CDR3 protein: CASSQQSSYNEQFF; CDR3 DNA: TGTGCCAGCAGTCAACAGAGCTCCTACAATGAGCAGTTCTTC
J gene: TRBJ2-1; V gene: TRBV27; D gene: TRBD2; clone size: -; CDR3 length: 15; CDR3 protein: CASTSGLAGGNEQFF; CDR3 DNA: TGTGCCAGCACCTCGGGACTAGCGGGAGGTAATGAGCAGTTCTTC
J gene: TRBJ1-5; V gene: TRBV12-1; D gene: -; clone size: -; CDR3 length: 10; CDR3 protein: CASSSCAQHF; CDR3 DNA: TGTGCCAGCAGCTCATGTGCCCAGCATTTT
J gene: TRBJ2-7; V gene: TRBV28; D gene: TRBD2; clone size: -; CDR3 length: 14; CDR3 protein: CASSSTSGRYEQYF; CDR3 DNA: TGTGCCAGCAGTTCGACTAGCGGGAGGTACGAGCAGTACTTC
J gene: TRBJ2-7; V gene: TRBV12-5; D gene: -; clone size: once; CDR3 length: 15; CDR3 protein: CASGLHTPNSYEQYF; CDR3 DNA: TGTGCTAGTGGTTTACATACACCTAACTCCTACGAGCAGTACTTC
J gene: TRBJ2-7; V gene: TRBV27; D gene: -; clone size: -; CDR3 length: 15; CDR3 protein: CASSPTPGMSYEQYF; CDR3 DNA: TGTGCCAGCAGTCCAACTCCTGGGATGTCCTACGAGCAGTACTTC
J gene: TRBJ2-7; V gene: TRBV7-2; D gene: -; clone size: -; CDR3 length: 14; CDR3 protein: CASSPVREPYEQYF; CDR3 DNA: TGTGCCAGCAGCCCAGTTAGAGAGCCCTACGAGCAGTACTTC